These 9 T cell receptor beta chains came from one sample sequenced in a study of cytomegalovirus exposure and HLA in healthy donors. Method: immunoSEQ multiplex PCR; TCRdb's copy keeps in-frame clones and lacks some. The table lists about 98,000 clones, 87% of them singletons, with around 6% in the top ten. The sequencing input was PBMCs. Receptors were obtained from a man aged 18 to 29 in good health and CMV-seropositive.

The chain recombines TRBV5-3 with TRBJ1-6; TRBD1 is a possible D gene (6 bases). TRBV5-3 is treated as an ORF (open reading frame) with a function not yet certain. V dropped 3 bases and J dropped 8 bases, with 21 bases sitting between them. CDR3 length equals 17 residues. CDR3 in amino acids: CARSYPGQFGLDSPLHF. The CDR3 DNA reads TGTGCCAGAAGCTACCCTGGACAGTTTGGCCTTGATTCACCCCTCCACTTT.

The rearrangement uses TRBV7-3 and TRBJ2-3; D ambiguous. Trimming took 2 bases from V and 0 from J, leaving 6 bases between them. Germline CDR1 is SGHTA and CDR2 is FQGTGA. The length of the CDR3 is 14 residues. The CDR3 loop reads CASSLGPSTDTQYF. The CDR3 DNA is TGTGCCAGCAGCTTAGGCCCTAGCACAGATACGCAGTATTTT.

The gene calls are TRBV10-3 and TRBJ1-2; TRBD1 matches 7 bases. With 6 bases clipped from V and 6 bases from J, the junction kept 7 bases outside the gene matches. This CDR3 is built from 13 residues. Germline CDR1 ENHRY, CDR2 SYGVKD. The CDR3 here is CAIRGTAFHGYTF. CDR3 nucleotides: TGTGCCATCAGGGGGACAGCCTTCCATGGCTACACCTTC.

This chain connects TRBV27 to TRBJ1-4, with a tentative D call TRBD1 (6 bases). V lost 1 base, J lost 0 bases, and 15 bases lay in between. The CDR3 has 18 residues. Germline CDR1 reads MNHEY; CDR2 reads SMNVEV (reference sequence). The CDR3 loop is CASSLLNPTGATNEKLFF. The CDR3 DNA follows: TGTGCCAGCAGTTTATTGAATCCGACAGGCGCAACTAATGAAAAACTGTTTTTT.

This chain links TRBV11-3 with TRBJ1-6; no reliable D call. The V gene's germline CDR1 is SGHNT and CDR2 YENEEA. There are 13 residues in the CDR3. Trimming removed 3 bases at V and 8 bases at J, with 8 bases between. CDR3 nucleotide sequence: TGTGCCAGCAGCTTCGTGAGGGATTCACCCCTCCACTTT. It is translated as CASSFVRDSPLHF.

CDR3 sequence (DNA): TGTGCCAGCAGCCCAGGACTAGTCGCAGATACGCAGTATTTT. It is translated as CASSPGLVADTQYF. This chain links TRBV7-9 with TRBJ2-3; 7 nucleotides align to TRBD2. After removal of 5 bases from V and 4 bases from J, the junction contained 6 bases not matched to a gene. The germline CDR1 and CDR2 sequences are SEHNR and FQNEAQ (reference sequence). This CDR3 spans 14 amino acids.

The V gene is TRBV4-3, the J gene TRBJ1-6; no firm D call. Germline CDR1 and CDR2: LGHNA and YSLEER. There are 14 residues in the CDR3. V was pared by 1 base and J by 5 bases, with 6 bases between. CDR3 loop: CASSQGPDNSPLHF. CDR3 nucleotide sequence: TGCGCCAGCAGCCAAGGGCCTGATAATTCACCCCTCCACTTT.

This chain links TRBV10-3 with TRBJ1-2; 8 positions match TRBD1. This CDR3 region has 14 residues. Losses at the gene ends were 4 bases for V and 6 bases for J; bases not matched to a gene: 7. Germline lookup yields CDR1 ENHRY and CDR2 SYGVKD. The CDR3 region has the DNA TGTGCCATCAGTGGGACAGGGACGTCTAATGGCTACACCTTC. Its protein is CAISGTGTSNGYTF.

This clone was counted a single time. The chain has TRBV5-5 and TRBJ2-3; no definite D call. CDR1 and CDR2 (germline): SGHKS, YYEKEE (reference sequence). Trimming stripped 1 base from V and 0 bases from J, with 6 bases between. This CDR3 comprises 14 residues. CDR3 DNA: TGTGCCAGCAGCTTGACTCTGAGCACAGATACGCAGTATTTT. This encodes CASSLTLSTDTQYF.